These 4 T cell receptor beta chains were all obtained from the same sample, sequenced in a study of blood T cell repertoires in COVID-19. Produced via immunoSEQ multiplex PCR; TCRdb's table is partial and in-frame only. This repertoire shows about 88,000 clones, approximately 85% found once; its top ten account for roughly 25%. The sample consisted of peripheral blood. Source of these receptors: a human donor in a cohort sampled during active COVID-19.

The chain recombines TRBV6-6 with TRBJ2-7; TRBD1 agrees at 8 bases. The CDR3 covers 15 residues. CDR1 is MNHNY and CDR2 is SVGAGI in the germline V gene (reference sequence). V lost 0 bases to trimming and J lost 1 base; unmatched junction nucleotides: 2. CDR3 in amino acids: CASSYSDRASYEQYF. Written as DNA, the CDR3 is TGTGCCAGCAGTTACTCGGACAGGGCGTCCTACGAGCAGTACTTC.

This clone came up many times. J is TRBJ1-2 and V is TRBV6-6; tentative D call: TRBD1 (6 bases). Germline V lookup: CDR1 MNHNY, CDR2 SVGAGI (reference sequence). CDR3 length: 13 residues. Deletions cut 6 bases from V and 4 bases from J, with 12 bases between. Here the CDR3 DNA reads TGTGCCAGCAGCCAGTCGACAGGCTATGGCTACACCTTC. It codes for CASSQSTGYGYTF.

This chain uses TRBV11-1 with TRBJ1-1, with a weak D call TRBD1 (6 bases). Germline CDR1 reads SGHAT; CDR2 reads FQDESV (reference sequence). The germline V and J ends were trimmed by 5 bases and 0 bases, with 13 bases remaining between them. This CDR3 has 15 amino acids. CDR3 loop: CASSPSGTLNTEAFF. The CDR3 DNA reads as TGTGCCAGCAGCCCTTCCGGGACACTGAACACTGAAGCTTTCTTT.

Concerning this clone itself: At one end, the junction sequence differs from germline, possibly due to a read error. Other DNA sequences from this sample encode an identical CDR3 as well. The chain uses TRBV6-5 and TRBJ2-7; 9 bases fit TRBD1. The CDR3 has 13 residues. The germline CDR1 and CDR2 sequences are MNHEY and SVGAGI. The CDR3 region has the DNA TGTGCCAGCAGAACCGGGACAGGGTCCGAGCAGTATTTC. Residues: CASRTGTGSEQYF.